One and the same sample provided the 10 T cell receptor beta chains below, sequenced in a study of T cell repertoires in cytomegalovirus infection. These TCRs are of unknown antigen specificity. TCRdb passed the reads through MiXCR, listing each CDR3 protein once. The sample holds roughly 800,000 distinct CDR3 sequences; almost 30% are singletons and the top ten take less than 15%. Specimen: cultured CD8+ T cells from PBMCs, collected from culture after CMV antigen stimulation. The receptors were sampled from a human donor in good health (CMV status not recorded). Some clones in this sample may be carry-over from other donors' samples.

The table lists this clonotype with many counts. V is TRBV7-2 and J is TRBJ2-5; TRBD2 aligns across 14 bases. CDR3 size: 16 residues. After removal of 4 bases from V and 5 bases from J, the junction contained 6 bases not matched to a gene. Germline assignment: CDR1 SGHTA and CDR2 FQGNSA. The CDR3 nucleotides are TGTGCCAGCAGCTCCGGACTAGCGGGGGGAGGGGAGACCCAGTACTTC. Encoded protein: CASSSGLAGGGETQYF. The whole variable domain, filled in from reference TRBV7-2 and TRBJ2-5, reads GAGVSQSPSNKVTEKGKDVELRCDPISGHTALYWYRQSLGQGLEFLIYFQGNSAPDKSGLPSDRFSAERTGGSVSTLTIQRTQQEDSAVYLCASSSGLAGGGETQYFGPGTRLLVL.

The chain carries TRBV7-8 and TRBJ2-3, with 9 bases aligning to TRBD2. V lost 1 base, J lost 7 bases, and 9 bases stayed unmatched. Germline V CDR1 and CDR2: SGHVS, FQNEAQ. The CDR3 length is 16 residues. The CDR3 DNA follows: TGTGCCAGCAGCTTAGAAAGAAGCGGGGGGATGAATACGCAGTATTTT. This gives the protein CASSLERSGGMNTQYF.

The CDR3 DNA reads as TGTGCCAGCAGCGTAGCTAAGACGGATGGCTACACCTTC. As protein: CASSVAKTDGYTF. The V call is TRBV9, the J call TRBJ1-2, with D hard to call. The germline gives CDR1 SGDLS, CDR2 YYNGEE. The V end lost 0 bases, the J end lost 6 bases, and 9 bases lay between the germline ends. This CDR3 spans 13 amino acids. Full variable domain (outside the CDR3, taken from reference TRBV9 and TRBJ1-2): DSGVTQTPKHLITATGQRVTLRCSPRSGDLSVYWYQQSLDQGLQFLIQYYNGEERAKGNILERFSAQQFPDLHSELNLSSLELGDSALYFCASSVAKTDGYTFGSGTRLTVV.

V is TRBV6-1 and J is TRBJ1-2, with D tentatively TRBD1 (6 bases). There are 17 residues in the CDR3. V was cut by 0 bases and J by 5 bases, with 19 bases left in between. Germline loops: CDR1 MNHNS, CDR2 SASEGT. CDR3 DNA sequence: TGTGCCAGCAGTGAAGCTCGAGGGGCAGGGGAAGGGTATGGCTACACCTTC. This sequence encodes CASSEARGAGEGYGYTF.

The chain combines TRBV4-1 with TRBJ2-1; TRBD2 aligns across 14 bases. Germline-derived CDR1 and CDR2 are MGHRA and YSYEKL. This CDR3 spans 16 amino acids. With 0 bases clipped from V and 9 bases from J, the junction kept 4 bases outside the gene matches. As DNA, the CDR3 is TGCGCCAGCAGCCAAGAGGGACTAGCGGGGGTTGGTGAGCAGTTCTTC. Encoded protein: CASSQEGLAGVGEQFF.

The chain uses TRBV12-5 and TRBJ2-1; TRBD1 agrees at 7 bases. The germline V gene encodes CDR1 LGHNT and CDR2 FRNRAP. The CDR3 covers 13 residues. With 6 bases clipped from V and 5 bases from J, the junction kept 4 bases outside the gene matches. The CDR3 reads CASGIGTDNEQFF. For the CDR3, the DNA is TGTGCTAGTGGCATCGGGACAGACAATGAGCAGTTCTTC.

This clonotype has more than one count but fewer than ten. This sequence joins TRBV12-3 or TRBV12-4 and TRBJ1-5; possible D gene TRBD1, 5 bases. V was shortened by 7 bases and J by 7 bases, with 17 bases between the two germline ends. The CDR3 consists of 14 residues. CDR3 DNA: TGTGCCAGCACCACCCGGGGCCGGGACCAGCCCCAGCATTTT. Translated, it gives CASTTRGRDQPQHF.

This chain connects TRBV12-3 or TRBV12-4 to TRBJ2-3; 7 bases are shared with TRBD1. With 7 bases clipped from V and 1 base from J, the junction kept 17 bases outside the gene matches. The CDR3 spans 18 residues. CDR3 protein: CASTGRGGGVGGTDTQYF. The CDR3 DNA sequence: TGTGCCAGCACCGGGCGAGGGGGCGGAGTAGGGGGCACAGATACGCAGTATTTT.

The sample holds a few counts of this clonotype. The chain employs TRBV20-1 and TRBJ2-7; 7 bases line up with TRBD1. Germline V gene data show CDR1 as DFQATT and CDR2 as SNEGSKA (reference sequence). This CDR3 has 15 amino acids. V lost 0 bases, J lost 5 bases, and 10 bases stayed unmatched. The CDR3 is CSARDRAGGKDEQYF. CDR3 in DNA: TGCAGTGCTAGAGACCGGGCAGGGGGAAAGGACGAGCAGTACTTC.

This clonotype has just a few counts. CDR3 bases: TGTGCCAGCCGTCTGCGATGGATCGTGGGAAACACTGAAGCTTTCTTT. Amino acid sequence: CASRLRWIVGNTEAFF. The rearrangement joins TRBV28 to TRBJ1-1; D is undetermined. The CDR3 is made up of 16 amino acids. Trimming cost V 8 bases and J 2 bases, with 21 bases left between them. Germline V gene data show CDR1 as MDHEN and CDR2 as SYDVKM.